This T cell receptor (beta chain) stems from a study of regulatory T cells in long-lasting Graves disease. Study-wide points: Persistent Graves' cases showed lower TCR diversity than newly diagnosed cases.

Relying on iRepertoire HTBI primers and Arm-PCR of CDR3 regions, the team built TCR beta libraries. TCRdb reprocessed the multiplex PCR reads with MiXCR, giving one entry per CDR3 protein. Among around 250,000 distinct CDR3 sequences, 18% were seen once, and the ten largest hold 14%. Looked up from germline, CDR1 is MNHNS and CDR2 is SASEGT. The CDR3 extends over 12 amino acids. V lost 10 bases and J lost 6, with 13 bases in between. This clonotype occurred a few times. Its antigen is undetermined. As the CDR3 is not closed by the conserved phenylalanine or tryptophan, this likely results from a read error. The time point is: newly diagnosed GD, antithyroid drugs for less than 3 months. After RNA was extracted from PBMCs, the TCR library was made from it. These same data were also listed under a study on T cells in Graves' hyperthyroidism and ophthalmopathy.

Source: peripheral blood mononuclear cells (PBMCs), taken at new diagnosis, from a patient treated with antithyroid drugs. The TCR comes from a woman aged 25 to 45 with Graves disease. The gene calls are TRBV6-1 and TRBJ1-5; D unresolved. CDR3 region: CATHFPPQPQHL. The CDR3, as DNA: TGTGCCACCCATTTCCCCCCTCAGCCCCAGCATCTT.